These 30 T cell receptor beta chains were all obtained from the same sample, sequenced in a study of CXCR3-negative and CXCR3-positive naive CD8 T cells. Overall study findings and caveats: CXCR3-negative naive cells had less hydrophobic TRB CDR3s than did CXCR3-positive naive cells.

No antigens are known for them. 5' RACE that incorporated UMI labels was used to prepare the TRB cDNA libraries. TCRdb reanalyzed the 5' RACE reads and collapses them to one entry per CDR3 protein, without DNA. Its listing shows about 150,000 distinct CDR3 sequences. Sequenced input: naive CXCR3+ CD8+ T cells from blood. Documented subset: CD45RO-CCR7+CD27+CD95- naive CD8+ T cells expressing CXCR3 (TNR3+). These receptor sequences come from a human donor in good health. Some clones in this sample may be carry-over from other donors' samples.

V is TRBV5-1 and J is TRBJ2-7. The CDR3 extends over 12 amino acids. From germline, CDR1 is SGHRS and CDR2 YFSETQ. CDR3 sequence reads: CASSLFSYEQYF.

The chain combines TRBV12-3 or TRBV12-4 with TRBJ2-1; the TRBD2 assignment by TCRdb is unverifiable without DNA. The CDR3 extends over 14 amino acids. The CDR3 sequence: CASNNSGRADEQFF.

Here the CDR3 reads CSVDTLRGSTYQETQYF. This sequence joins TRBV29-1 and TRBJ2-5; without DNA, the TCRdb call of TRBD1 cannot be checked. The CDR3 consists of 17 residues. CDR1 SQVTM and CDR2 ANQGSEA come from the germline V gene.

The chain combines TRBV5-1 with TRBJ2-5; no DNA is available, so the TRBD1 call from TCRdb remains unchecked. Germline assignment: CDR1 SGHRS and CDR2 YFSETQ. There are 16 residues in the CDR3. The CDR3 sequence is CASSLADRGHRETQYF.

The rearrangement links TRBV27 to TRBJ1-2; the D call of TRBD1 rests on TCRdb alone, since no DNA is present to check it. Germline CDR1 reads MNHEY; CDR2 reads SMNVEV (reference sequence). The CDR3 is 14 residues long. The CDR3: CASATTGGDYGYTF.

The J gene is TRBJ2-7, the V gene TRBV7-9. The CDR3 contains 12 residues. Looked up from germline, CDR1 is SEHNR and CDR2 is FQNEAQ (reference sequence). The CDR3 here is CASIDELDEQYF.

This chain links TRBV19 with TRBJ2-7; the TRBD1 assignment by TCRdb is unverifiable without DNA. The CDR3 has 13 residues. Germline values: CDR1 LNHDA, CDR2 SQIVND (reference sequence). CDR3: CASGAGGPYEQYF.

The chain uses TRBV12-3 or TRBV12-4 and TRBJ2-5; the D gene TCRdb calls, TRBD2, cannot be checked with no DNA. The CDR3 is 13 amino acids. The CDR3 spells CASTADLRETQYF.

V usage is TRBV27 and J usage is TRBJ2-7; the D call of TRBD2 rests on TCRdb alone, since no DNA is present to check it. CDR1 is MNHEY and CDR2 is SMNVEV in the germline V gene (reference sequence). This CDR3 is built from 15 residues. This CDR3 reads CASSLYSGASYEQYF.

The chain couples TRBV2 to TRBJ2-5; no DNA is available, so the TRBD2 call from TCRdb remains unchecked. CDR1 and CDR2 (germline): SNHLY, FYNNEI. The CDR3 runs to 16 residues. Here the CDR3 reads CASSLPAGAYQETQYF.

The chain uses TRBV6-4 and TRBJ2-3; TCRdb proposes TRBD2, but this gene call is untestable without DNA. The CDR3 loop spans 14 amino acids. CDR1 and CDR2 from the germline V gene are MRHNA and SNTAGT. The CDR3 here is CASSDTSGADTQYF.

The CDR3 reads CASSLGLARLGGELFF. The chain employs TRBV28 and TRBJ2-2; the TCRdb call, TRBD2, lacks DNA for checking. CDR1 and CDR2 (germline): MDHEN, SYDVKM. The CDR3 runs 16 residues.

V usage is TRBV5-1 and J usage is TRBJ2-2; the D call of TRBD1 rests on TCRdb alone, since no DNA is present to check it. The CDR3 length is 18 residues. From germline, CDR1 is SGHRS and CDR2 YFSETQ. CDR3 residues: CASSLGDRVPVPSGELFF. Filled out from reference TRBV5-1 and TRBJ2-2, the complete variable domain reads KAGVTQTPRYLIKTRGQQVTLSCSPISGHRSVSWYQQTPGQGLQFLFEYFSETQRNKGNFPGRFSGRQFSNSRSEMNVSTLELGDSALYLCASSLGDRVPVPSGELFFGEGSRLTVL.

The chain has TRBV12-3 or TRBV12-4 and TRBJ2-5; TCRdb lists TRBD1, though no DNA is available to test this call. This CDR3 has 16 residues. The CDR3 loop reads CASSLGRGAHQETQYF.

V gene TRBV7-9 combines with J gene TRBJ1-2; with no DNA, the TCRdb D assignment of TRBD1 cannot be verified. The CDR3 is made up of 15 amino acids. CDR1 is SEHNR, CDR2 FQNEAQ, per germline (reference sequence). The CDR3 spells CASSLAQGADNGYTF.

The chain joins TRBV3-1 to TRBJ1-2. CDR3 size: 16 residues. In germline, CDR1 is LGHDT, CDR2 YNNKEL (reference sequence). CDR3 in amino acids: CASSQAETYPLYGYTF.

V is TRBV29-1 and J is TRBJ1-6. The CDR3 is 11 residues long. Germline CDR1 and CDR2: SQVTM and ANQGSEA. This CDR3 reads CSVDNNSPLHF.

This sequence joins TRBV7-9 and TRBJ2-7; TCRdb reports TRBD2, a call that lacks DNA to check it against. This CDR3 region has 17 residues. The germline gives CDR1 SEHNR, CDR2 FQNEAQ (reference sequence). Here the CDR3 reads CASSDGLAGESAYEQYF.

This chain joins TRBV29-1 and TRBJ1-4. This CDR3 is built from 13 residues. Germline loops: CDR1 SQVTM, CDR2 ANQGSEA. This chain's CDR3 is CSVLGVEDEKLFF.

The rearrangement uses TRBV29-1 and TRBJ1-1; TCRdb selects TRBD1, and the lack of DNA leaves this call unchecked. Germline V lookup: CDR1 SQVTM, CDR2 ANQGSEA. The CDR3 contains 16 residues. CDR3 residues: CSVEETAMGGHTEAFF. Full variable domain (remainder filled in from reference TRBV29-1 and TRBJ1-1): SAVISQKPSRDICQRGTSLTIQCQVDSQVTMMFWYRQQPGQSLTLIATANQGSEATYESGFVIDKFPISRPNLTFSTLTVSNMSPEDSSIYLCSVEETAMGGHTEAFFGQGTRLTVV.

The rearrangement links TRBV28 to TRBJ1-5; TCRdb outputs TRBD1, but without DNA this stays unchecked. The CDR3 runs 14 residues. CDR1 MDHEN and CDR2 SYDVKM come from the germline V gene. The chain's CDR3 is CASSLRQPNQPQHF.

The chain is built from TRBV5-1 and TRBJ2-3; lacking DNA, the TRBD2 call made by TCRdb goes unchecked. Germline V gene lookup returns CDR1 SGHRS and CDR2 YFSETQ. The CDR3 covers 16 residues. This CDR3 reads CASSATSGVRTDTQYF.

The chain carries TRBV7-9 and TRBJ2-5; TCRdb's D call of TRBD1 is untestable without DNA. Germline V gene data show CDR1 as SEHNR and CDR2 as FQNEAQ (reference sequence). The CDR3 loop spans 15 amino acids. The CDR3 is CASSFGRGVRETQYF. Filled out from reference TRBV7-9 and TRBJ2-5, the complete variable domain reads DTGVSQNPRHKITKRGQNVTFRCDPISEHNRLYWYRQTLGQGPEFLTYFQNEAQLEKSRLLSDRFSAERPKGSFSTLEIQRTEQGDSAMYLCASSFGRGVRETQYFGPGTRLLVL.

The chain links TRBV12-3 or TRBV12-4 to TRBJ2-1. The CDR3 is made up of 11 amino acids. The CDR3 spells CASSPINEQFF.

The chain recombines TRBV20-1 with TRBJ2-1. CDR3 length: 15 amino acids. CDR1 and CDR2 (germline): DFQATT, SNEGSKA (reference sequence). CDR3 residues: CSAHEEFRPYNEQFF.

The rearrangement joins TRBV27 to TRBJ1-1; as DNA is missing, the TRBD1 call by TCRdb cannot be tested. Germline V CDR1 and CDR2: MNHEY, SMNVEV (reference sequence). CDR3 length equals 15 residues. CDR3 sequence: CASSLMGGQATEAFF.

This sequence joins TRBV20-1 and TRBJ2-1. The germline V gene has CDR1 DFQATT and CDR2 SNEGSKA (reference sequence). The CDR3 is made up of 13 amino acids. The CDR3 loop reads CSTRRISYNEQFF.

This chain joins TRBV28 and TRBJ2-1; TCRdb selects TRBD2, and the lack of DNA leaves this call unchecked. The CDR3 is 18 amino acids. Germline V gives CDR1 MDHEN, CDR2 SYDVKM. The CDR3 spells CASSFLAGGQSSYNEQFF.

The genes are TRBV29-1 and TRBJ2-1; TCRdb reports TRBD2, a call that lacks DNA to check it against. This CDR3 has 16 residues. Germline CDR1 reads SQVTM; CDR2 reads ANQGSEA. CDR3 loop: CSVEGLAGSSYNEQFF.

The chain is built from TRBV12-3 or TRBV12-4 and TRBJ1-1; the TRBD1 assignment by TCRdb is unverifiable without DNA. The CDR3 extends over 14 amino acids. The CDR3 reads CASSPWTGETEAFF.